The 27 T cell receptor beta chains presented below share a single source sample, sequenced in a study of blood T cell repertoires in COVID-19 (TCRdb year 2020). The receptor library was made with the immunoSEQ multiplex PCR assay. The clones in this table, taken by TCRdb from immuneACCESS, are in-frame only. Not every clone is retained; where verified, under half of the shortfall comes from an unresolved V gene, and the cause of the rest is unknown. This sample comprises 250,000 to 300,000 clones, almost 90% of them detected only once. About 10% of the sample comes from the top ten. The source material was peripheral blood. Receptors were obtained from a woman aged 25 to 39 with COVID-19, enrolled during active disease.

There are a few counts of this clone. The chain links TRBV28 to TRBJ1-2, with TRBD1 matching 8 bases. Germline CDR1 is MDHEN and CDR2 is SYDVKM. CDR3 size: 13 residues. After removal of 6 bases from V and 4 bases from J, the junction contained 4 bases not matched to a gene. The CDR3 nucleotides are TGTGCCAGCAGACAGGGGGGGGTCTATGGCTACACCTTC. This sequence encodes CASRQGGVYGYTF.

The CDR3 DNA sequence: TGTGCCAGCAGTTCCCGACAGGACTCACCCCTCCACTTT. Protein: CASSSRQDSPLHF. The J gene is TRBJ1-6, the V gene TRBV6-2 or TRBV6-3, with a tentative D call TRBD1 (6 bases). The CDR3 totals 13 residues. CDR1 is MNHEY and CDR2 is SVGEGT in the germline V gene. V was cut by 4 bases and J by 10 bases, with 11 bases left in between.

V is TRBV7-8 and J is TRBJ1-3; 7 bases line up with TRBD1. The CDR3 spans 15 residues. Germline V gives CDR1 SGHVS, CDR2 FQNEAQ. Unmatched junction bases numbered 8, after V lost 5 bases and J lost 4 bases. The DNA of the CDR3 is TGTGCCAGCAGCCGAGACAGGGTGGGAGGAAACACCATATATTTT. It is translated as CASSRDRVGGNTIYF.

V gene TRBV28 combines with J gene TRBJ2-1; the D is unclear. The CDR3 totals 13 residues. V was pared by 5 bases and J by 6 bases, with 11 bases between. Germline CDR1 is MDHEN and CDR2 is SYDVKM. As DNA, the CDR3 is TGTGCCAGCAGTCTATCCGCGCGCAATGAGCAGTTCTTC. Translating gives CASSLSARNEQFF.

CDR3 bases: TGTGCCAGCAGTACAAGACAGGGCTACAATGAGCAGTTCTTC. Its protein product is CASSTRQGYNEQFF. J is TRBJ2-1 and V is TRBV6-1; 7 nucleotides line up with TRBD1. The CDR3 is made up of 14 amino acids. The germline V gene encodes CDR1 MNHNS and CDR2 SASEGT. Unmatched junction bases numbered 4, after V lost 5 bases and J lost 3 bases.

This clone was seen a single time. The rearrangement links TRBV28 to TRBJ2-2, with TRBD2 matching 7 bases. CDR1 and CDR2 from the germline V gene are MDHEN and SYDVKM. V lost 2 bases to trimming and J lost 8 bases; unmatched junction nucleotides: 8. The CDR3 is 15 amino acids. The CDR3 loop reads CASSLRLAALGELFF. In nucleotides, the CDR3 is TGTGCCAGCAGTTTACGACTAGCTGCCTTAGGGGAGCTGTTTTTT.

J is TRBJ2-1 and V is TRBV9; 10 nucleotides align to TRBD2. In germline, CDR1 is SGDLS, CDR2 YYNGEE. The ends lost 2 bases at V and 0 bases at J; junction bases unmatched: 8. The CDR3 totals 18 residues. The DNA of the CDR3 is TGTGCCAGCAGCGTGGACAGCGGGAGGGCCCTCTCCTACAATGAGCAGTTCTTC. Protein: CASSVDSGRALSYNEQFF.

The chain carries TRBV9 and TRBJ2-4; D gene ambiguous. CDR1 is SGDLS and CDR2 is YYNGEE in the germline V gene. The CDR3 totals 18 residues. The germline V and J ends were trimmed by 0 bases and 0 bases, with 16 bases remaining between them. This CDR3 is CASSVAPGMTLAKNIQYF. The CDR3 DNA reads TGTGCCAGCAGCGTAGCCCCGGGTATGACTTTAGCCAAAAACATTCAGTACTTC.

The chain carries TRBV2 and TRBJ1-5; D possibly corresponds to TRBD1 (6 bases). Trimming shortened V by 7 bases and J by 4 bases, and 11 bases separated the two germline ends. CDR3 size: 13 residues. Germline V gene data show CDR1 as SNHLY and CDR2 as FYNNEI. As DNA, the CDR3 is TGTGCCAGCATCACCGACAGGAATCAGCCCCAGCATTTT. This translates into CASITDRNQPQHF.

The chain is built from TRBV2 and TRBJ2-5; 11 nucleotides agree with TRBD2. V dropped 6 bases and J dropped 5; count of bases not matched to a gene: 14. Germline CDR1 SNHLY, CDR2 FYNNEI. The CDR3 has 17 residues. The CDR3 protein is CASSPTLLAGDGETQYF. Here the CDR3 DNA reads TGTGCCAGCAGCCCAACCCTACTAGCGGGAGACGGTGAGACCCAGTACTTC.

V usage is TRBV19 and J usage is TRBJ1-2, with a tentative D call TRBD1 (5 bases). V dropped 6 bases and J dropped 1 base, with 9 bases sitting between them. This CDR3 spans 13 amino acids. The germline V gene has CDR1 LNHDA and CDR2 SQIVND (reference sequence). CDR3 sequence reads: CASSLDSNYGYTF. As DNA, the CDR3 is TGTGCCAGTAGCTTAGACAGTAACTATGGCTACACCTTC.

The J gene is TRBJ2-7, the V gene TRBV9; 9 bases agree with TRBD2. The CDR3 is 15 residues long. The ends lost 0 bases at V and 3 bases at J; junction bases unmatched: 4. Germline CDR1 and CDR2: SGDLS and YYNGEE. The CDR3 protein is CASSVEGLADYEQYF. CDR3 nucleotide sequence: TGTGCCAGCAGCGTAGAGGGACTAGCAGACTACGAGCAGTACTTC.

V is TRBV30 and J is TRBJ2-7, with D tentatively TRBD1 (6 bases). CDR3 length: 14 amino acids. V lost 0 bases and J lost 7, with 16 bases in between. From germline, CDR1 is GTSNPN and CDR2 SVGIG (reference sequence). CDR3 DNA: TGTGCCTGGAGTGTACAGGGCTTCCCGGGGGAGCAGTACTTC. This codes for CAWSVQGFPGEQYF.

The chain uses TRBV28 and TRBJ1-3, with unresolved D. Germline V gene sequence: CDR1 MDHEN, CDR2 SYDVKM. V lost 10 bases to trimming and J lost 4 bases, with 8 bases between them. CDR3 length equals 11 residues. The CDR3 DNA follows: TGTGCCACTTTAGCGGGAAACACCATATATTTT. It encodes CATLAGNTIYF.

This rearrangement joins TRBV10-2 to TRBJ2-6; 9 bases agree with TRBD1. Germline V gene data show CDR1 as WSHSY and CDR2 as SAAADI. J gave up 3 bases and V 7 bases, and 4 bases lay outside the gene matches. This CDR3 is 15 amino acids long. CDR3 nucleotides: TGCGCCAGCACCCGGGACAGGGATGGGGCCAACGTCCTGACTTTC. Protein sequence: CASTRDRDGANVLTF.

The CDR3 here is CASSVGSDSNTEAFF. CDR3 coding DNA: TGTGCCAGCAGCGTAGGGTCAGACTCGAACACTGAAGCTTTCTTT. This chain joins TRBV9 and TRBJ1-1; no clear D gene. Germline CDR1 SGDLS, CDR2 YYNGEE. This CDR3 has 15 residues. V was cut by 0 bases and J by 1 base, with 10 bases left in between. The full variable domain, its missing parts supplied by reference TRBV9 and TRBJ1-1, is DSGVTQTPKHLITATGQRVTLRCSPRSGDLSVYWYQQSLDQGLQFLIQYYNGEERAKGNILERFSAQQFPDLHSELNLSSLELGDSALYFCASSVGSDSNTEAFFGQGTRLTVV.

The chain links TRBV28 to TRBJ1-4, with a weak D call TRBD1 (6 bases). The CDR3 loop spans 14 amino acids. The germline V gene has CDR1 MDHEN and CDR2 SYDVKM. The germline V and J ends were trimmed by 1 base and 8 bases, with 11 bases remaining between them. The CDR3 nucleotides are TGTGCCAGCAGTTTATCAGGGGTTGGGGAAAAACTGTTTTTT. Encoded protein: CASSLSGVGEKLFF.

The V and J genes are TRBV27 and TRBJ1-5; the D gene is possibly TRBD1 (5 bases). In germline, CDR1 is MNHEY, CDR2 SMNVEV (reference sequence). Trimming stripped 5 bases from V and 0 bases from J, with 8 bases between. The CDR3 extends over 14 amino acids. The CDR3 nucleotides are TGTGCCAGCAGTGAGGACACTAGCAATCAGCCCCAGCATTTT. Translating it yields CASSEDTSNQPQHF.

The chain uses TRBV5-1 and TRBJ2-5; possibly TRBD2 for D (7 bases). CDR3 length: 17 amino acids. The V gene lost 0 bases and the J gene lost 2 bases, with 17 bases spanning the gap. The germline CDR1 and CDR2 sequences are SGHRS and YFSETQ. The CDR3 bases are TGCGCCAGCAGCTTGGTGCGGGGGCTAAGGGGACAAGAGACCCAGTACTTC. The encoded protein is CASSLVRGLRGQETQYF.

The rearrangement joins TRBV4-3 to TRBJ1-6; the D is unclear. The germline gives CDR1 LGHNA, CDR2 YSLEER. V lost 0 bases and J lost 0, with 9 bases in between. The CDR3 is 17 residues long. Here the CDR3 reads CASSQETQSSYNSPLHF. The CDR3 nucleotides read TGCGCCAGCAGCCAAGAGACACAGAGCTCCTATAATTCACCCCTCCACTTT.

The chain uses TRBV5-6 and TRBJ2-7; no definite D call. Deletions cut 0 bases from V and 2 bases from J, with 9 bases between. There are 14 residues in the CDR3. Per germline, CDR1 SGHDT and CDR2 YYEEEE. The CDR3 coding sequence is TGTGCCAGCAGCTTGGAAATGGGCGCCTACGAGCAGTACTTC. It yields the protein CASSLEMGAYEQYF. The full variable domain, rest sourced from reference TRBV5-6 and TRBJ2-7, is DAGVTQSPTHLIKTRGQQVTLRCSPKSGHDTVSWYQQALGQGPQFIFQYYEEEERQRGNFPDRFSGHQFPNYSSELNVNALLLGDSALYLCASSLEMGAYEQYFGPGTRLTVT.

This chain links TRBV7-8 with TRBJ1-1; D is perhaps TRBD1 (6 bases). Trimming took 1 base from V and 5 from J, leaving 20 bases between them. The germline V gene encodes CDR1 SGHVS and CDR2 FQNEAQ. This CDR3 region has 17 residues. CDR3 sequence reads: CASSLDLRGWGGTEAFF. For the CDR3, the DNA is TGTGCCAGCAGCTTAGACCTCAGGGGATGGGGAGGGACTGAAGCTTTCTTT.

The chain carries TRBV7-3 and TRBJ2-2, with 8 nucleotides matching TRBD2. The germline V gene has CDR1 SGHTA and CDR2 FQGTGA. J was trimmed by 4 bases and V by 4 bases; bases with no gene match: 14. This CDR3 has 18 residues. The CDR3 here is CASSWGLGAGGPTGELFF. In nucleotides, the CDR3 is TGTGCCAGCAGCTGGGGCCTAGGGGCGGGAGGTCCCACCGGGGAGCTGTTTTTT.

The DNA for the CDR3 is TGTGCCACCACTAATCCAGGGCGAGAAAAACTGTTTTTT. Its protein product is CATTNPGREKLFF. V usage is TRBV15 and J usage is TRBJ1-4; D perhaps matches TRBD1 (5 bases). The V end lost 7 bases, the J end lost 8 bases, and 14 bases lay between the germline ends. The germline CDR1 and CDR2 sequences are LNHNV and YYDKDF (reference sequence). The CDR3 is 13 amino acids.

This chain connects TRBV12-5 to TRBJ1-1; the D gene is possibly TRBD1 (6 bases). This CDR3 region has 14 residues. V shed 7 bases and J shed 5 bases, with 17 bases lying between them. CDR1 and CDR2 (germline): LGHNT, FRNRAP. CDR3 sequence reads: CASAWGGLGTEAFF. The DNA for the CDR3 is TGTGCTAGTGCCTGGGGGGGGCTGGGTACTGAAGCTTTCTTT.

This rearrangement joins TRBV24-1 to TRBJ2-1; TRBD2 might be the D (5 bases). The V end lost 7 bases, the J end lost 12 bases, and 18 bases lay between the germline ends. The CDR3 runs to 13 residues. In germline, CDR1 is KGHDR, CDR2 SFDVKD. The CDR3 DNA sequence: TGTGCCACCAGCGGTAGCGCGACCCTCCGGCAGTTCTTC. Amino acid sequence: CATSGSATLRQFF.

This chain links TRBV3-1 (or the pseudogene TRBV3-2) with TRBJ1-2, with 8 positions matching TRBD1. CDR1 LGHDT and CDR2 YNNKEL come from the germline V gene (reference sequence). With 3 bases clipped from V and 1 base from J, the junction kept 7 bases outside the gene matches. The CDR3 is 16 residues long. The CDR3, as DNA: TGTGCCAGCAGCCAGGGGCCCGGGACAGGTAACTATGGCTACACCTTC. The encoded protein is CASSQGPGTGNYGYTF.